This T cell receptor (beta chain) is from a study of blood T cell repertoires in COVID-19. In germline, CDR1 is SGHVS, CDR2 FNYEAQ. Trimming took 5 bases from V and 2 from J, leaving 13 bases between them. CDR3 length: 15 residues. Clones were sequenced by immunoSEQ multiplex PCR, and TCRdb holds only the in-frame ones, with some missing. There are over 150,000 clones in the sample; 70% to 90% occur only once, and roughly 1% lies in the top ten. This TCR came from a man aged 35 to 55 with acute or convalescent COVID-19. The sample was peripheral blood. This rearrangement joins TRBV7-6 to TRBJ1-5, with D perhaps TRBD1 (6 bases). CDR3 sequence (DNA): TGTGCCAGCAGCGAACAGGGTTTGGGCAATCAGCCCCAGCATTTT. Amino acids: CASSEQGLGNQPQHF.